These T cell receptor beta chains were read from a single sample in a study of T cell repertoires in cytomegalovirus infection. The antigens for these receptors are not known. TCRdb called the reads again in MiXCR, with one record for every CDR3 protein. The data show approximately 1,000,000 distinct CDR3 sequences, 25% to 40% seen once. Sequencing was performed on cultured CD8+ T cells from PBMCs, taken from culture after CMV antigen stimulation. The receptors derive from a human donor in good health (CMV status not recorded). Some clones in this sample may be carry-over from other donors' samples. Both conserved end residues are part of each CDR3. A D gene is named only where the DNA matches it firmly. Size values are once, few and many counts, or a class for expanded clones, and some rows have none.

j_gene	v_gene	d_gene	abundance	CDR3aa	CDR3nt
TRBJ2-3	TRBV7-9	.	.	CASSWGDRTDTQYF	TGTGCCAGCAGCTGGGGGGACCGCACAGATACGCAGTATTTT
TRBJ2-7	TRBV7-2	.	.	CASSLGVSFYEQYF	TGTGCCAGCAGCTTAGGTGTCAGTTTCTACGAGCAGTACTTC
TRBJ2-1	TRBV7-9	TRBD1	.	CASSLADRVGDEQFF	TGTGCCAGCAGCTTGGCGGACAGGGTGGGGGATGAGCAGTTCTTC
TRBJ2-3	TRBV7-9	.	few	CASSPSEGALTDTQYF	TGTGCCAGCAGCCCATCGGAGGGGGCCCTCACAGATACGCAGTATTTT
TRBJ1-6	TRBV25-1	.	.	CASSDRGWDNSPLHF	TGTGCCAGCAGTGACAGGGGATGGGATAATTCACCCCTCCACTTT
TRBJ1-5	TRBV7-2	TRBD1	many	CASSTDRGLFQPQHF	TGTGCCAGCAGCACCGACAGGGGGCTGTTTCAGCCCCAGCATTTT
TRBJ2-3	TRBV12-3/TRBV12-4	.	.	CASSFNALTNTDTQYF	TGTGCCAGCAGTTTCAACGCCCTAACCAACACAGATACGCAGTATTTT
TRBJ1-2	TRBV7-8	.	few	CASNSGGAGSDYGYTF	TGTGCCAGCAACTCGGGAGGGGCAGGGTCAGACTATGGCTACACCTTC
TRBJ1-5	TRBV7-9	.	few	CASSLAGVYQPQHF	TGTGCCAGCAGCTTAGCAGGGGTCTATCAGCCCCAGCATTTT
TRBJ2-7	TRBV4-2	.	.	CASSQGRGSSYEQYF	TGTGCCAGCAGCCAAGGTAGGGGGAGCTCCTACGAGCAGTACTTC
TRBJ2-1	TRBV7-2	TRBD2	many	CASSAGTNIEQFF	TGTGCCAGCAGCGCCGGGACTAACATTGAGCAGTTCTTC
TRBJ1-2	TRBV7-9	TRBD1	.	CASSLAGNPGQATF	TGTGCCAGCAGCTTAGCAGGCAACCCGGGACAGGCAACCTTC
TRBJ2-5	TRBV4-1	.	few	CASSQEGPGTQETQYF	TGCGCCAGCAGCCAAGAAGGCCCGGGCACCCAAGAGACCCAGTACTTC